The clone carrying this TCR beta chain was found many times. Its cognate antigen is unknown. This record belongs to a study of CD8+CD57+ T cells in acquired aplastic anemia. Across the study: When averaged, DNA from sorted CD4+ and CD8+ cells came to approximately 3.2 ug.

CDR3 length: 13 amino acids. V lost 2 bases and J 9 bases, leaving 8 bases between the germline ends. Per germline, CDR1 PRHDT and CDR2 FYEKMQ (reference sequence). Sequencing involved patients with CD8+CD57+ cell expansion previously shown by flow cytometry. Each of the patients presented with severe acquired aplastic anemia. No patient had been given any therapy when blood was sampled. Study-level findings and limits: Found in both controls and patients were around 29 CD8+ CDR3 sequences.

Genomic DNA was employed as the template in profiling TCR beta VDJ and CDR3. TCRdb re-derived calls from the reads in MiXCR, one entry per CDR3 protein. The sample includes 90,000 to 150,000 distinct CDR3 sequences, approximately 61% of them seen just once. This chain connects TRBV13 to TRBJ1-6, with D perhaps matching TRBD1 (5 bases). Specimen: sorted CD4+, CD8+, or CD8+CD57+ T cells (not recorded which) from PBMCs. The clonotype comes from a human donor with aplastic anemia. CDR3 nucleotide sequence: TGTGCCAGCAGCTTAAGGGGAGGTTCACCCCTCCACTTT. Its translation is CASSLRGGSPLHF.